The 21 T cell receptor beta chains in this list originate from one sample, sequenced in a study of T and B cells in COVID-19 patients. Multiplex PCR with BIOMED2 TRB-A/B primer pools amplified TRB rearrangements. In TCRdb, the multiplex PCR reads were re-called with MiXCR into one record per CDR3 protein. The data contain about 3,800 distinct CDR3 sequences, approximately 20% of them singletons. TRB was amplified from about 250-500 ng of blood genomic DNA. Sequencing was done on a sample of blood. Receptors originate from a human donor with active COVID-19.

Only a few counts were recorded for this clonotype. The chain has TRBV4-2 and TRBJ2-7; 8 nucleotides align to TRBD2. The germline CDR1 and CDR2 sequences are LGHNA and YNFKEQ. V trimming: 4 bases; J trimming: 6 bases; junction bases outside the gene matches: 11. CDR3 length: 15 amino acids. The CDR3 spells CASSPRGTSVFEQYF. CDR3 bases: TGTGCCAGCAGCCCCCGAGGGACTAGTGTTTTCGAGCAGTACTTC.

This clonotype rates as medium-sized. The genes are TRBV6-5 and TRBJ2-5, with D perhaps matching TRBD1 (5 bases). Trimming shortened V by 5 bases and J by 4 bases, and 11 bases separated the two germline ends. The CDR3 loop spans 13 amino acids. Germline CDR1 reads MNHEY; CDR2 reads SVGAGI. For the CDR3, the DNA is TGTGCCAGCAGTCCCCGACAGATAGAGACCCAGTACTTC. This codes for CASSPRQIETQYF.

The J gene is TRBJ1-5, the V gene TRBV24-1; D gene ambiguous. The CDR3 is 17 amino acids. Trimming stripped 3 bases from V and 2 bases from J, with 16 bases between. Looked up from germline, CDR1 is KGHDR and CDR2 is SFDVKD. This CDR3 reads CATSDPPGRRGNQPQHF. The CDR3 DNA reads TGTGCCACCAGTGATCCCCCTGGGCGAAGGGGCAATCAGCCCCAGCATTTT.

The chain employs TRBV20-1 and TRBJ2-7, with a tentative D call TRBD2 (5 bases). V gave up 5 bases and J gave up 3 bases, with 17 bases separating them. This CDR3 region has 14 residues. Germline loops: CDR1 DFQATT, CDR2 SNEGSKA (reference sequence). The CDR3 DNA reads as TGCAGTGCTGCCCGTCTGAGGACTGACTACGAGCAGTACTTC. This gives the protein CSAARLRTDYEQYF.

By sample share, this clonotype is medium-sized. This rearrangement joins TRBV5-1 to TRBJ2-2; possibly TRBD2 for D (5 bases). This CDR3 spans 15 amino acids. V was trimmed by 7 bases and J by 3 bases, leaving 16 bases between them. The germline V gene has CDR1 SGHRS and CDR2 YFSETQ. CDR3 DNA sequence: TGCGCCAGCCAGAAGAGGGCTGGGGACACCGGGGAGCTGTTTTTT. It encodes CASQKRAGDTGELFF.

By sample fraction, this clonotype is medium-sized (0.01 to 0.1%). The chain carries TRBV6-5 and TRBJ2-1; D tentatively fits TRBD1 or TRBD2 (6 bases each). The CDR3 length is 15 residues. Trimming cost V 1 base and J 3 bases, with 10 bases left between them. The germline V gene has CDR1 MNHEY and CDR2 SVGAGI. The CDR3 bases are TGTGCCAGCAGTTACTTGGGGGGCGGCTACAATGAGCAGTTCTTC. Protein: CASSYLGGGYNEQFF.

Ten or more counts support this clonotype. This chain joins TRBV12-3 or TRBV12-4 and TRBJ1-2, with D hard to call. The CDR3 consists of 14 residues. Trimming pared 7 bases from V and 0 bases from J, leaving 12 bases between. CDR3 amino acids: CASNEGGANYGYTF. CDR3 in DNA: TGTGCCAGCAACGAAGGAGGTGCTAACTATGGCTACACCTTC.

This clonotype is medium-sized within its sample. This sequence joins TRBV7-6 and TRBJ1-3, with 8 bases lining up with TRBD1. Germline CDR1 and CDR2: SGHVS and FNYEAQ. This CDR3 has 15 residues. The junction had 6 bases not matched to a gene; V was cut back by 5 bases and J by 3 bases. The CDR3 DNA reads TGTGCCAGCAGCCCCCGGACAGGGAGTGGAAACACCATATATTTT. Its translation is CASSPRTGSGNTIYF.

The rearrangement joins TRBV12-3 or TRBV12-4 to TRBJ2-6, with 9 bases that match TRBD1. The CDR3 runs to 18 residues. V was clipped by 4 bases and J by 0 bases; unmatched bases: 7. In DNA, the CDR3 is TGTGCCAGCAGTTCACCGGGACAGGGAATCTCTGGGGCCAACGTCCTGACTTTC. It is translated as CASSSPGQGISGANVLTF.

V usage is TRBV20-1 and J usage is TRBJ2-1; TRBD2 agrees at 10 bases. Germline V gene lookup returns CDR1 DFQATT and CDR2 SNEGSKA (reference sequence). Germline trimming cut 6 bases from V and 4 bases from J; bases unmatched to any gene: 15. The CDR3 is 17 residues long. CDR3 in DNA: TGCAGTGCAAGCCCACGCCCAGCGGGGGGGTTTTACAATGAGCAGTTCTTC. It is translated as CSASPRPAGGFYNEQFF.

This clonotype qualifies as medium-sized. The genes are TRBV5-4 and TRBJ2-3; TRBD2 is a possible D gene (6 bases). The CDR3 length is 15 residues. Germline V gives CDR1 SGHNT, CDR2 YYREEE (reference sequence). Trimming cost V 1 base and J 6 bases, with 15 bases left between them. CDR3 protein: CASSLRTGGKDTQYF. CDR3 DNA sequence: TGTGCCAGCAGCTTGCGAACCGGGGGAAAGGATACGCAGTATTTT.

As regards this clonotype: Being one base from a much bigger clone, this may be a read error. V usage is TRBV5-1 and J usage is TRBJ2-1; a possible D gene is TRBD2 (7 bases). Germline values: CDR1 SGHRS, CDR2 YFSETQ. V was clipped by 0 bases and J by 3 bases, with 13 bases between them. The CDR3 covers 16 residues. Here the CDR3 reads CASSLGGGGIYNEQFF. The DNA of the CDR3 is TGCGCCAGCAGCTTGGGAGGGGGGGGGATCTACAATGAGCAGTTCTTC.

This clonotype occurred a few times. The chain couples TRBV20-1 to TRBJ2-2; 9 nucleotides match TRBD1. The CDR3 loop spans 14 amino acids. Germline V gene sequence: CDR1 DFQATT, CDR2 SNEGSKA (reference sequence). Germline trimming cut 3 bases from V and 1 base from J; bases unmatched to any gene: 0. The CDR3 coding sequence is TGCAGTGCTAGGGGACAGGGGAACACCGGGGAGCTGTTTTTT. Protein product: CSARGQGNTGELFF.

The CDR3 reads CASSYQSVGTEAFF. CDR3 coding DNA: TGTGCCAGCAGTTACCAAAGTGTAGGCACTGAAGCTTTCTTT. This sequence joins TRBV6-2 or TRBV6-3 and TRBJ1-1; D uncertain. In germline, CDR1 is MNHEY, CDR2 SVGEGT. The CDR3 is 14 amino acids. The V end was cut by 2 bases, the J end by 4 bases, with 11 bases between.

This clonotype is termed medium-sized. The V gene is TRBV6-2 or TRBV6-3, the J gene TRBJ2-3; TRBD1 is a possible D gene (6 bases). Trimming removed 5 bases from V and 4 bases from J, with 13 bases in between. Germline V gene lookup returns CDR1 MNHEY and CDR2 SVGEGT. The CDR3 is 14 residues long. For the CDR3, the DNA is TGTGCCAGCAGTGGGGCAGGGGAAGCAGATACGCAGTATTTT. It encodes CASSGAGEADTQYF.

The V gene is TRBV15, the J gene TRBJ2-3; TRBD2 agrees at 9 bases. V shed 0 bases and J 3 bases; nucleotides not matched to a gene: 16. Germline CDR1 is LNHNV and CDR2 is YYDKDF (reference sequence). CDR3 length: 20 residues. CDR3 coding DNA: TGTGCCACCAGCAGAGAGGATCTGGGGGGTGCGGGGGGGCGGACAGATACGCAGTATTTT. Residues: CATSREDLGGAGGRTDTQYF.

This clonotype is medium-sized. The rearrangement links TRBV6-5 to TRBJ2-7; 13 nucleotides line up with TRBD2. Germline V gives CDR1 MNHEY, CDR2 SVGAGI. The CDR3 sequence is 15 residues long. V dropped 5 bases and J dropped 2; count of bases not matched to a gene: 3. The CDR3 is CASSRLAGGTYEQYF. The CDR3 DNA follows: TGTGCCAGCAGTAGACTAGCGGGGGGAACCTACGAGCAGTACTTC.

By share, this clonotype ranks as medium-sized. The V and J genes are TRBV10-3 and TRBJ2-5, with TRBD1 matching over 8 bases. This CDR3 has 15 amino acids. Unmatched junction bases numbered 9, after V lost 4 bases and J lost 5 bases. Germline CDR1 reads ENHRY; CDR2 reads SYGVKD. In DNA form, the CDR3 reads TGTGCCATCAGTGGGGGACAGGTCGAGTGGGAGACCCAGTACTTC. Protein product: CAISGGQVEWETQYF.

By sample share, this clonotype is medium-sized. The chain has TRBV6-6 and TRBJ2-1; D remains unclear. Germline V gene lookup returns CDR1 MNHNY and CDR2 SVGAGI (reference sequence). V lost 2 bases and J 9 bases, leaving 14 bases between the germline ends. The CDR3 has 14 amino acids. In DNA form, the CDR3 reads TGTGCCAGCAGTTACGGGCCCGACCGCAGTGAGCAGTTCTTC. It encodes CASSYGPDRSEQFF.

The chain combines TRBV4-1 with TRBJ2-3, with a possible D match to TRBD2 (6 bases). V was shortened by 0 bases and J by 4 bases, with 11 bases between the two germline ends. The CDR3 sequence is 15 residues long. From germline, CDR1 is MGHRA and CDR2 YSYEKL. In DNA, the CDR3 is TGCGCCAGCAGCCAAGACACGGGGGAGGCAGATACGCAGTATTTT. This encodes CASSQDTGEADTQYF.

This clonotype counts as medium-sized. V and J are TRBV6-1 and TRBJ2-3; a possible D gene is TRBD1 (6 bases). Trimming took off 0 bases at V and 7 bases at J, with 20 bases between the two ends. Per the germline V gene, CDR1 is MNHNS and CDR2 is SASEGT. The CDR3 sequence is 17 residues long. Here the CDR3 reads CASSEAKSRGSGHTQYF. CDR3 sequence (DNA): TGTGCCAGCAGTGAAGCAAAGAGCAGGGGTAGTGGCCATACGCAGTATTTT.